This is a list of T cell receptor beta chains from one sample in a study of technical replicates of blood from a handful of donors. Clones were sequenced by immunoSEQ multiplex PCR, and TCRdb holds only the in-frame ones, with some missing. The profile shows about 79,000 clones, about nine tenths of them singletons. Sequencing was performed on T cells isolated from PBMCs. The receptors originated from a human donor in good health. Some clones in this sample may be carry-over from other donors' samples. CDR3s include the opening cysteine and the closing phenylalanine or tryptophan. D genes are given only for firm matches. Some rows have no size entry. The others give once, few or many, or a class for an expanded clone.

CDR3aa: CAWSVAGYNEQFF; CDR3nt: TGTGCCTGGAGTGTAGCGGGGTACAATGAGCAGTTCTTC; j_gene: TRBJ2-1; v_gene: TRBV30; abundance: once; d_gene: TRBD2
CDR3aa: CASSLAIDRDGYTF; CDR3nt: TGTGCCAGCAGCTTGGCTATAGACAGGGACGGCTACACCTTC; j_gene: TRBJ1-2; v_gene: TRBV5-5; abundance: .; d_gene: TRBD1
CDR3aa: CASGFYYEQYF; CDR3nt: TGTGCCAGCGGTTTCTATTACGAGCAGTACTTC; j_gene: TRBJ2-7; v_gene: TRBV7-9; abundance: .; d_gene: .
CDR3aa: CASSSGLAGGQETQYF; CDR3nt: TGTGCCAGCAGCTCGGGACTAGCGGGAGGGCAAGAGACCCAGTACTTC; j_gene: TRBJ2-5; v_gene: TRBV7-3; abundance: .; d_gene: TRBD2
CDR3aa: CASSLSRVDMDTEAFF; CDR3nt: TGTGCCAGCAGCTTATCGCGGGTGGATATGGACACTGAAGCTTTCTTT; j_gene: TRBJ1-1; v_gene: TRBV7-9; abundance: .; d_gene: .
CDR3aa: CASSLAGAPYF; CDR3nt: TGTGCCAGCAGCTTAGCGGGAGCCCCTTACTTC; j_gene: TRBJ2-5; v_gene: TRBV7-2; abundance: .; d_gene: .
CDR3aa: CASSLDRGGLTEAFF; CDR3nt: TGTGCCAGCAGCTTGGACAGGGGGGGGTTGACTGAAGCTTTCTTT; j_gene: TRBJ1-1; v_gene: TRBV11-1; abundance: .; d_gene: TRBD1
CDR3aa: CASTPGGTYNEQYF; CDR3nt: TGTGCCAGCACGCCGGGCGGGACCTATAACGAGCAGTACTTC; j_gene: TRBJ2-7; v_gene: TRBV14; abundance: .; d_gene: .
CDR3aa: CASSTSGDHYEQYF; CDR3nt: TGTGCCAGCAGTACTAGCGGAGACCACTACGAGCAGTACTTC; j_gene: TRBJ2-7; v_gene: TRBV7-2; abundance: .; d_gene: TRBD2
CDR3aa: CASSYSGTGNEKLFF; CDR3nt: TGTGCCAGCAGTTATTCCGGGACAGGGAATGAAAAACTGTTTTTT; j_gene: TRBJ1-4; v_gene: TRBV6-5; abundance: .; d_gene: TRBD1
CDR3aa: CASSLSMGDMTSGSTDTQYF; CDR3nt: TGTGCCAGCAGTTTATCTATGGGAGACATGACTAGCGGGAGCACAGATACGCAGTATTTT; j_gene: TRBJ2-3; v_gene: TRBV27; abundance: .; d_gene: TRBD2
CDR3aa: CASSLGHNSYEQYF; CDR3nt: TGTGCCAGCTCTCTCGGACATAACTCCTACGAGCAGTACTTC; j_gene: TRBJ2-7; v_gene: TRBV18; abundance: .; d_gene: .
CDR3aa: CASSRDSNYYGYTF; CDR3nt: TGTGCCAGCAGCAGGGACAGCAATTACTATGGCTACACCTTC; j_gene: TRBJ1-2; v_gene: TRBV5-4; abundance: .; d_gene: TRBD1